This T cell receptor (beta chain) derives from a study of cytomegalovirus exposure and HLA in healthy donors. The PCR employed 60 Vbeta primers together with 13 Jbeta primers. Only in-frame clones appear in the TCRdb table, and some are missing; sequencing was by immunoSEQ multiplex PCR. In the table there are under 250,000 clones, almost 85% of which are singletons. Material: PBMCs. The sequence came from a woman in her forties or fifties in good health and CMV-seronegative.

CDR3 nucleotides: TGTGCCTGGAGTGTAGACGGGGGACTAGCGAACACCGGGGAGCTGTTTTTT. It codes for CAWSVDGGLANTGELFF. This chain uses TRBV30 with TRBJ2-2; 8 bases are shared with TRBD2. V lost 0 bases to trimming and J lost 0 bases; unmatched junction nucleotides: 6. The CDR3 runs to 17 residues. CDR1 and CDR2 from the germline V gene are GTSNPN and SVGIG (reference sequence).